This T cell receptor (beta chain) is drawn from a study of blood T cell repertoires in COVID-19. The CDR3 has 19 residues. Study processing details: Amplification of reference gene primers was used by the study to estimate nucleated cell counts. The method was immunoSEQ multiplex PCR; TCRdb's version includes in-frame clones alone and lacks a portion of them. The V and J calls and clone size are taken from that table; D and trimming were inferred from the DNA. The repertoire holds roughly 80,000 clones, with around 88% as singletons. This chain links TRBV21-1 with TRBJ2-7; the table's TRBD2 call for D was not verified on the DNA. TRBV21-1 is a pseudogene locus. This TCR was sampled from a woman older than 75 with acute or convalescent COVID-19. What was sequenced was peripheral blood. This CDR3 is CASSPSGLAGGPVYYEQYF. Here the CDR3 DNA reads TGTGCCAGCAGCCCCTCCGGACTAGCGGGAGGGCCTGTGTACTACGAGCAGTACTTC.